This T cell receptor (beta chain) is from a study of blood T cell repertoires in COVID-19. Study at large: Samples taken during acute and convalescent COVID-19 were collected in the United States, Italy and Spain. The cDNA or gDNA used as material had been derived from T cells, B-cell-depleted T cells, or PBMCs.

This CDR3 region has 14 residues. V lost 4 bases, J lost 0 bases, and 8 bases lay in between. Germline CDR1 is SGHRS and CDR2 is YFSETQ. Authors' methods: Cell counts per sample came from amplifying reference gene primers. Here immunoSEQ multiplex PCR was the method, and the copy in TCRdb shows in-frame clones only, minus some. V and J calls and clone size follow that table, whereas D and trimming were derived from the DNA. The data show more than 300,000 clones, roughly nine tenths seen once. Participant reports of clinical history set cohort assignment. The V and J genes are TRBV5-1 and TRBJ1-5, with D maybe TRBD1 (5 bases). The sample consisted of PBMCs or T cells enriched from blood (not recorded which). This receptor was identified in a woman aged 30 to 39 who had recovered from COVID-19. CDR3 DNA sequence: TGCGCCAGCAGCGCGGGGGATAGCAATCAGCCCCAGCATTTT. Residues: CASSAGDSNQPQHF.